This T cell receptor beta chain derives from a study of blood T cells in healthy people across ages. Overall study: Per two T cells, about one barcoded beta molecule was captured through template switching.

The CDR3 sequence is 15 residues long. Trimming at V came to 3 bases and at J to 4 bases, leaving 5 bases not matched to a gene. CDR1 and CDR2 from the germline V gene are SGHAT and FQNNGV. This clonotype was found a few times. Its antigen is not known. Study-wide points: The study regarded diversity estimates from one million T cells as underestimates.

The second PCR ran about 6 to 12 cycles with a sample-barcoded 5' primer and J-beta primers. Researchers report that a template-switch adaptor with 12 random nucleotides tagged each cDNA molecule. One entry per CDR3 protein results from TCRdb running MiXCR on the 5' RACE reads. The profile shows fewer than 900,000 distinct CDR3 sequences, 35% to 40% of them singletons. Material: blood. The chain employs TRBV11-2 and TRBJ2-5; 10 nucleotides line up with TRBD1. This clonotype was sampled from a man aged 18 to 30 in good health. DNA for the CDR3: TGTGCCAGCAGCTTGGACAGGGGGGGGATAGAGACCCAGTACTTC. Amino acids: CASSLDRGGIETQYF.